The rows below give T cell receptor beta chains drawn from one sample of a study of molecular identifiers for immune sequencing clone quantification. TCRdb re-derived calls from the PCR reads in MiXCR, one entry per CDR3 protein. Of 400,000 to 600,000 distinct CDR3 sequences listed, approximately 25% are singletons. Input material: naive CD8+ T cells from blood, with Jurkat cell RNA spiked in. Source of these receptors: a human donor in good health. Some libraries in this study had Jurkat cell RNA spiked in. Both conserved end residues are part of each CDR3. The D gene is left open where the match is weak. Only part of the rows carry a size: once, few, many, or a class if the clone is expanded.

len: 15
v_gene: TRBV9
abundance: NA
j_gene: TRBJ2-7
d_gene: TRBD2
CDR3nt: TGTGCCAGCAGCGGACTAGCGTGGGGTCCCTACGAGCAGTACTTC
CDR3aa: CASSGLAWGPYEQYF

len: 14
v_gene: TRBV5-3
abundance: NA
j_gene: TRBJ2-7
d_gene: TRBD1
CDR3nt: TGTGCCAGTCGAAATAGGGACAGAGACTACGAGCAGTACTTC
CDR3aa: CASRNRDRDYEQYF

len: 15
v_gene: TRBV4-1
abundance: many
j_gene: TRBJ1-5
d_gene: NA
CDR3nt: TGCGCCAGCAGCCAAGTGGCGGCTAACAATCAGCCCCAGCATTTT
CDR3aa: CASSQVAANNQPQHF

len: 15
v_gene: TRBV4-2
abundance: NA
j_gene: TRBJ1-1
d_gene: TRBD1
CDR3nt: TGTGCCAGCAGCGCTCAAACAGGGGTAGACACTGAAGCTTTCTTT
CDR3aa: CASSAQTGVDTEAFF

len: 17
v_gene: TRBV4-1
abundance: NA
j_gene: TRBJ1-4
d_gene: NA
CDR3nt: TGCGCCAGCAGCCAAAGTGGGGGGCAGCCGGCTAATGAAAAACTGTTTTTT
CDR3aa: CASSQSGGQPANEKLFF

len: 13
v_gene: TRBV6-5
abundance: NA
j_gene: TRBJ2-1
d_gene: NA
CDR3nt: TGTGCCAGCAGTATTAGAGAGCTGGGTGAGCAGTTCTTC
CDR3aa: CASSIRELGEQFF

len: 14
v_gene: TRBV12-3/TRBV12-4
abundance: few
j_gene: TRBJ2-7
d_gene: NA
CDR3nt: TGTGCCAGCAGTTTAAAAGAGGGACAATACGAGCAGTACTTC
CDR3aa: CASSLKEGQYEQYF

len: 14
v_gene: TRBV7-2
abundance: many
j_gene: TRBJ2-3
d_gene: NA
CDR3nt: TGTGCCAGCAGCTTATTCCTAGCCCCAGATACGCAGTATTTT
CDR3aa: CASSLFLAPDTQYF

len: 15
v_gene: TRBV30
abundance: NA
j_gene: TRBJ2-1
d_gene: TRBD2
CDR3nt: TGTGCCTGGAGTTTTACTCTAGCGGGATACAATGAGCAGTTCTTC
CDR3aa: CAWSFTLAGYNEQFF

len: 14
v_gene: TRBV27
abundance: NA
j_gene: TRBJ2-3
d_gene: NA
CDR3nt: TGTGCCAGCAGCCAAGGCTTCGAGCCAGATACGCAGTATTTT
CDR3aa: CASSQGFEPDTQYF

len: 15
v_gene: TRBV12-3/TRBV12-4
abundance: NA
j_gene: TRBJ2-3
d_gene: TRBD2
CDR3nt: TGTGCCAGCAGTTTCGGCGGGGGGGCTTCAGATACGCAGTATTTT
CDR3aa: CASSFGGGASDTQYF

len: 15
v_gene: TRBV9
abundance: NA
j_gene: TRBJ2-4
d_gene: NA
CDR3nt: TGTGCCAGCAGCGAGGGGGGGGAAGCCAAAAACATTCAGTACTTC
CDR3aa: CASSEGGEAKNIQYF

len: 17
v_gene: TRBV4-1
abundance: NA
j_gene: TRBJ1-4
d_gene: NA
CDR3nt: TGCGCCAGCAGCCAAGATCTCCGAGTTCCGTTAAATGAAAAACTGTTTTTT
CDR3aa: CASSQDLRVPLNEKLFF

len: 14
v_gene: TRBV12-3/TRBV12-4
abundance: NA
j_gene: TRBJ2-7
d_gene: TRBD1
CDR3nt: TGTGCCAGCAGAGGGACAGGGTTATTCTACGAGCAGTACTTC
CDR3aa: CASRGTGLFYEQYF

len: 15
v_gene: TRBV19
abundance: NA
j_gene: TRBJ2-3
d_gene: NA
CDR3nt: TGTGCCAGTAGCCATGGACAGTCTAGCATAGATACGCAGTATTTT
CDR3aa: CASSHGQSSIDTQYF

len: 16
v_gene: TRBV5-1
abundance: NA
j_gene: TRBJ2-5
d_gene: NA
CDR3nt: TGCGCCAGCAGCTCGGAGACAGCAACCAACCAAGAGGCCCAGTACTTC
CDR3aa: CASSSETATNQEAQYF

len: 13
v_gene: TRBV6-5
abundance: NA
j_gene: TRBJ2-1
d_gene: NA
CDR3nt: TGTGCCAGCAGTTACGGTGTCTGCAATGAGCAGTTCTTC
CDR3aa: CASSYGVCNEQFF

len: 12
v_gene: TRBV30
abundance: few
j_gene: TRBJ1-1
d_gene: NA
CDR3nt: TGTGCCTGGAGTGTAAGGGGCACTGAAGCTTTCTTT
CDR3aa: CAWSVRGTEAFF

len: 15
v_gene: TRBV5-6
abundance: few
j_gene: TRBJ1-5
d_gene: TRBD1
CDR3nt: TGTGCCAGCAGCCTGGGGGGACAGTACAATCAGCCCCAGCATTTT
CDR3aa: CASSLGGQYNQPQHF

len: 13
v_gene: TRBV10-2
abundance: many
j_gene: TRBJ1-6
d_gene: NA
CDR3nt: TGCGCCAGCAGTGAGGTCTCAAATTCACCCCTCCACTTT
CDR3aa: CASSEVSNSPLHF

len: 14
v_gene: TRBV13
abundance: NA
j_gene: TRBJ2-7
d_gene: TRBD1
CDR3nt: TGTGCCAGCACGGCCGGGACAGGGGGCTACGAGCAGTACTTC
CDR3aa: CASTAGTGGYEQYF

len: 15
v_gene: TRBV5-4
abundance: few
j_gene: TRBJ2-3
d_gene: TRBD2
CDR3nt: TGTGCCAGCAGCCAGGGACTAGCGGGAGCAGATACGCAGTATTTT
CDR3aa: CASSQGLAGADTQYF

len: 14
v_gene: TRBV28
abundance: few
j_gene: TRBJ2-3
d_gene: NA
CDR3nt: TGTGCCAGCAGTTCCCGTTACGGCACAGATACGCAGTATTTT
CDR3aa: CASSSRYGTDTQYF

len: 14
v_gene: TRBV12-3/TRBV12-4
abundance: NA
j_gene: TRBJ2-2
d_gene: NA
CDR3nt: TGTGCCAGCAGTTTAGCGGTTTTTCCCGGGGAGCTGTTTTTT
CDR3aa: CASSLAVFPGELFF

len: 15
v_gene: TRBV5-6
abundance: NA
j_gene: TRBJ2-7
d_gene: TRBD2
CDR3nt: TGTGCCAGCAGCCGTGAGCGGGAGAGTTCCTACGAGCAGTACTTC
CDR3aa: CASSRERESSYEQYF

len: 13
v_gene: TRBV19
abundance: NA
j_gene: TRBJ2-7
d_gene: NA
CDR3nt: TGTGCCAGTAGTGCCTCTCAACCCTACGAGCAGTACTTC
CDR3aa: CASSASQPYEQYF

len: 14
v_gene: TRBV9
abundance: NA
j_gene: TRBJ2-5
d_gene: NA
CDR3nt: TGTGCCAGCAGCCCCCGTTACCAACAAGAGACCCAGTACTTC
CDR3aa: CASSPRYQQETQYF

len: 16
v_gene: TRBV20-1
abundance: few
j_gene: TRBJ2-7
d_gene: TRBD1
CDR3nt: TGCAGTGCTCGCGATCAGATAGGACAGGCCGCCTACGAGCAGTACTTC
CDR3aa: CSARDQIGQAAYEQYF

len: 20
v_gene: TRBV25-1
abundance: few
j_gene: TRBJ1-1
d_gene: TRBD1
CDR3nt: TGTGCCAGCAGGGCCCAAGTGGGACAGGGTAGTACGGGACCGAACACTGAAGCTTTCTTT
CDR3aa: CASRAQVGQGSTGPNTEAFF

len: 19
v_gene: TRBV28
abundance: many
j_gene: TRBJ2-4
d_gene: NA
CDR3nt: TGTGCCAGCAGTTTCTCTTATCATGCGACAGCTTTAGCCAAAAACATTCAGTACTTC
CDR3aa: CASSFSYHATALAKNIQYF

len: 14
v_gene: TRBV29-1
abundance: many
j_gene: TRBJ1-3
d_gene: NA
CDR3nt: TGCAGCGTTGTAGGGGGGGGCTCTGGAAACACCATATATTTT
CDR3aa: CSVVGGGSGNTIYF

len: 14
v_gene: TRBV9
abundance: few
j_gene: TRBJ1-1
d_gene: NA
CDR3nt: TGTGCCAGCAGCGTAGAAGGTGCCGCCCAAGGAGCTTTCTTT
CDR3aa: CASSVEGAAQGAFF

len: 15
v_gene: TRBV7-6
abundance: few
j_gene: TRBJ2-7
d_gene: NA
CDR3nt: TGTGCCAGCAGCCGGGGGTTTGGGGGGAAGTACGAGCAGTACTTC
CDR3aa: CASSRGFGGKYEQYF

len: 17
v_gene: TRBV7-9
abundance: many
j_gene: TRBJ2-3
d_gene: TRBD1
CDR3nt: TGTGCCAGCAGCTTATCAGCAGGGGGCCTGGGCACAGATACGCAGTATTTT
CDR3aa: CASSLSAGGLGTDTQYF

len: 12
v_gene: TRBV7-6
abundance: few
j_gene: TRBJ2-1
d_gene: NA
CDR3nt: TGTGCCAGCAGCTTATCGGGTACTGAGCAGTTCTTC
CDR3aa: CASSLSGTEQFF

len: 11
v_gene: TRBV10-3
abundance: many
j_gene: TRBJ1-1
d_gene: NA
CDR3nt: TGTGCCATCAGTGAAGGGGTTGAAGCTTTCTTT
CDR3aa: CAISEGVEAFF

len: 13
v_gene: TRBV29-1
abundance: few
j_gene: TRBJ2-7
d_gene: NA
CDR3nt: TGCAGCGTTGCCGACGGGGCAAACTACGAGCAGTACTTC
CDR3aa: CSVADGANYEQYF

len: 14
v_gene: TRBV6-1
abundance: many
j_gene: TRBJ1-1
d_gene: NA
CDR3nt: TGTGCCAGCAGTGGAGCTAGAGACTACACTGAAGCTTTCTTT
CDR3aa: CASSGARDYTEAFF

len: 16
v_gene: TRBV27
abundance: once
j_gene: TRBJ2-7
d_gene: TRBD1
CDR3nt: TGTGCCAGCAGTCTGATAGGGACAGGGATCTCCTACGAGCAGTACTTC
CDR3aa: CASSLIGTGISYEQYF

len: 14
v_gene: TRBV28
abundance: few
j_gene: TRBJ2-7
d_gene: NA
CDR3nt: TGTGCCAGCGCGAAACTCTCCAGGGAGTCCGAGCGGTACTTC
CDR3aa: CASAKLSRESERYF

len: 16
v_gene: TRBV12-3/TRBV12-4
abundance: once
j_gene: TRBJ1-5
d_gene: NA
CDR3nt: TGTGCCAGCAGCTCTTTGGCCGGACGGGACGATCAGTCCCAGCATTTT
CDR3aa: CASSSLAGRDDQSQHF

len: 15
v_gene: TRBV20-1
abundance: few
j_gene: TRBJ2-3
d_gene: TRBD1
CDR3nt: TGCAGTGCTCGCTGGACAGGGACTAGCACAGATACGCAGTATTTT
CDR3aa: CSARWTGTSTDTQYF

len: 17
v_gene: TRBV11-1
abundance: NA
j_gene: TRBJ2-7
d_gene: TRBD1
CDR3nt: TGTGCCAGCAGCGTCTCCGGGACAGGGGACCTCCTCTACGAGCAGTACTTC
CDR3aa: CASSVSGTGDLLYEQYF

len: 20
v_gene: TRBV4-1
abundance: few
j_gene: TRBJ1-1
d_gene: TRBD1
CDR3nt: TGCGCCAGCAGCCATCGTCCAGGACAGGGGGAGGGCGGCCGAAACACTGAAGCTTTCTTT
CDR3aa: CASSHRPGQGEGGRNTEAFF

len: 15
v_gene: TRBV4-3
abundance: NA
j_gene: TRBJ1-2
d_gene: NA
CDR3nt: TGCGCCAGCAGCCAAGATAGAGGCTTTAACTATGGCCACACCTTC
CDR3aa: CASSQDRGFNYGHTF

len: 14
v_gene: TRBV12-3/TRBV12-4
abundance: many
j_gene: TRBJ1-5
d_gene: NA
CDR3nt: TGTGCCAGCAGTCCCGGGACATTTAATCAGCCCCAGCATTTT
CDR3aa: CASSPGTFNQPQHF

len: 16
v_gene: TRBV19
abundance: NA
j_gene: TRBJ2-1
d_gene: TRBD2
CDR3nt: TGTGTCAGTAGTACCGTCATAGCGGGAGAAGGAAATGAGCAGTTCTTC
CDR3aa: CVSSTVIAGEGNEQFF

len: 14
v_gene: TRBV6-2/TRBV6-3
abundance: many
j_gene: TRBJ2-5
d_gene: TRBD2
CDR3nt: TGTGCCAGCAGTTACGGACGGGGGGGAGAGACCCAGTACTTC
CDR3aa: CASSYGRGGETQYF

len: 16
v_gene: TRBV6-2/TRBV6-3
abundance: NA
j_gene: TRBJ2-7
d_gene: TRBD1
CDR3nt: TGTGCCAGCAGTACTCCGGGACAGGGGCCCACCTACGAGCAGTACTTC
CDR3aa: CASSTPGQGPTYEQYF

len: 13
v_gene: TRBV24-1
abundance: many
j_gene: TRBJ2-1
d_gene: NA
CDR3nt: TGTGCCACCAGTGATCCCTCATGGAATGAGCAGTTCTTC
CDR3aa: CATSDPSWNEQFF

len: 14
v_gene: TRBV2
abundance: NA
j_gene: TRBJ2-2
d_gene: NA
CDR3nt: TGTGCCAGCAGTGACGCAGGAAACACCGGGGAGCTGTTTTTT
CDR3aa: CASSDAGNTGELFF

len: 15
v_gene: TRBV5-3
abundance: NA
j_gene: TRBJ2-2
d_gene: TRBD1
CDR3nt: TGTGCCAGCAGCTTTGGAACAGGGGGCGCCGGGGAGCTGTTTTTT
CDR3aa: CASSFGTGGAGELFF

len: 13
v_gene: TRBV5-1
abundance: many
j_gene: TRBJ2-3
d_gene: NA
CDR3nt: TGCGCCAGCAGCTTCACCGAAGCAGATACGCAGTATTTT
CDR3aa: CASSFTEADTQYF